This TCR beta chain appears in the sequencing data of a study of blood T cell repertoires in COVID-19. Study details: Sites in the United States, Italy and Spain provided acute and convalescent COVID-19 samples. PBMCs, B-cell-depleted T cells, or T cells provided the cDNA or gDNA that made up the material.

The CDR3 contains 15 residues. Germline-derived CDR1 and CDR2 are SGHNT and YYREEE (reference sequence). J lost 2 bases, V lost 4 bases, and 5 bases had no gene match. Per the original methods: For nucleated cells, counts were estimated from reference gene primer amplification. This table comes from immunoSEQ multiplex PCR, and its TCRdb copy is limited to in-frame clones, with some not included. For V, J and clone size, that table is used; D and trimming come from the DNA. The table records under 200,000 clones, approximately 85% of them present only once. This clone was seen just once. The TCR originated in a woman older than 75 with acute or convalescent COVID-19. The V call is TRBV5-4, the J call TRBJ2-1, with 8 bases identical to TRBD2. Specimen: peripheral blood. Written as DNA, the CDR3 is TGTGCCAGCAGCAACGGGGGGGCACCCTACAATGAGCAGTTCTTC. It specifies CASSNGGAPYNEQFF.